The source of this T cell receptor beta chain is a study of T cell changes during pregnancy in multiple sclerosis. Sequencing used immunoSEQ multiplex PCR; TCRdb keeps in-frame clones, though not all of them. The sample holds about 93,000 clones, almost 95% seen once. This CDR3 contains 13 residues. Per the germline V gene, CDR1 is MNHNS and CDR2 is SASEGT. V gave up 10 bases and J gave up 4 bases, with 13 bases separating them. The V call is TRBV6-1, the J call TRBJ1-4; D call uncertain. Sequences were derived from peripheral blood, sampled after pregnancy. This TCR was sampled from a female donor with multiple sclerosis, enrolled in a pregnancy study. CDR3 DNA sequence: TGTGCCATATCTAGGAGTGTTAATGAAAAACTGTTTTTT. Translating it yields CAISRSVNEKLFF.